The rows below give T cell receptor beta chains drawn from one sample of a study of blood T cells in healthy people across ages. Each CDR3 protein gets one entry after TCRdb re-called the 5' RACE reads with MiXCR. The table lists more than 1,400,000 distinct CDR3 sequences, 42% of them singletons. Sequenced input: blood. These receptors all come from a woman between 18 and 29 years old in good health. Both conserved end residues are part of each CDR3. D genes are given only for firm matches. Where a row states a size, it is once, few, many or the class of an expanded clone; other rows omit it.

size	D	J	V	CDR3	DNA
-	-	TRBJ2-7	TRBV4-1	CASSQDPGSSYEQYF	TGCGCCAGCAGCCAAGATCCCGGTTCCTCCTACGAGCAGTACTTC
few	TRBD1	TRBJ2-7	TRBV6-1	CASSRQGPSGYEQYF	TGTGCCAGCAGCCGACAGGGACCGTCCGGGTACGAGCAGTACTTC
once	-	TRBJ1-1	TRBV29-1	CSVESPGVEAFF	TGCAGCGTTGAATCCCCGGGAGTTGAAGCTTTCTTT
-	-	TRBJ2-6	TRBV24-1	CATGEHDSGANVLTF	TGTGCCACGGGAGAACACGACTCTGGGGCCAACGTCCTGACTTTC
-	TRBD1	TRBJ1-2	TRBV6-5	CASSLTGVGYTF	TGTGCCAGCAGTCTTACAGGGGTTGGCTACACCTTC
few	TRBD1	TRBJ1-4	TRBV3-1	CASSLRTGVDEKLFF	TGTGCCAGCAGCCTCAGGACAGGGGTAGATGAAAAACTGTTTTTT
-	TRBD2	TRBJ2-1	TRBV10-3	CAISEWTSGSTNEQFF	TGTGCCATCAGTGAATGGACTAGCGGATCGACAAATGAGCAGTTCTTC
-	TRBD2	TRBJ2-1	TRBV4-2	CASSQGTSGGAGYEQFF	TGTGCCAGCAGCCAAGGGACTAGCGGGGGGGCTGGTTATGAGCAGTTCTTC
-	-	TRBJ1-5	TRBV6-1	CASSLKGQPHQPQHF	TGTGCCAGCAGTTTAAAAGGACAGCCACATCAGCCCCAGCATTTT
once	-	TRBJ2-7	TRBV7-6	CASSLEQPFLDEQYF	TGTGCCAGCAGCTTAGAACAACCCTTCCTAGACGAGCAGTACTTC
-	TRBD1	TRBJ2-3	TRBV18	CASSPPWDRGRKDTQYF	TGTGCCAGCTCACCACCGTGGGACAGGGGGCGGAAAGATACGCAGTATTTT
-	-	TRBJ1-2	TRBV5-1	CASSAGDYINYGYTF	TGCGCCAGCAGCGCGGGGGACTATATTAACTATGGCTACACCTTC
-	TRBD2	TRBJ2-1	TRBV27	CASKASGSHEQFF	TGTGCCAGCAAGGCTAGCGGGAGCCATGAGCAGTTCTTC
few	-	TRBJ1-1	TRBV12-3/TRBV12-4	CASSPGIGSNTEAFF	TGTGCCAGCAGTCCGGGGATAGGGTCGAACACTGAAGCTTTCTTT
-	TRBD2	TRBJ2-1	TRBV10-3	CAISDSGGILTETQFF	TGTGCCATCAGTGATAGCGGGGGTATCCTTACCGAGACCCAGTTCTTC
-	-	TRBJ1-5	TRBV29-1	CSVEWSIGQPQHF	TGCAGCGTTGAATGGTCGATCGGTCAGCCCCAGCATTTT
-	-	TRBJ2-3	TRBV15	CATSRDLWTGRTDTQYF	TGTGCCACCAGCAGAGATTTGTGGACGGGCCGCACAGATACGCAGTATTTT
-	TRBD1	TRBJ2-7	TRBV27	CASGIVQGGIYEQYF	TGTGCCAGCGGAATCGTACAGGGGGGTATCTACGAGCAGTACTTC
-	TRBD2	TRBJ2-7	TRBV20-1	CSAPPATSGGTSYEQYF	TGCAGTGCTCCTCCCGCAACTAGCGGGGGGACCTCCTACGAGCAGTACTTC
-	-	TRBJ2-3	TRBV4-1	CATGGPDTQYF	TGCGCCACCGGGGGGCCGGATACGCAGTATTTT
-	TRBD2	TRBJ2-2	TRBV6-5	CASTPSGGARTGELFF	TGTGCCAGCACACCCAGCGGGGGGGCAAGGACCGGGGAGCTGTTTTTT
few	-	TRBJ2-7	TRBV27	CASIVRSYEQYF	TGTGCCAGCATTGTGCGATCCTACGAGCAGTACTTC
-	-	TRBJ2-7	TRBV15	CATSRDLKSAYEQYF	TGTGCCACCAGCAGAGATCTGAAGTCGGCCTACGAGCAGTACTTC
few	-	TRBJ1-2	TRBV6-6	CASSSGSPYGYTF	TGTGCCAGCAGTTCGGGTTCCCCTTATGGCTACACCTTC
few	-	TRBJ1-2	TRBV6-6	CASSYQVANYGYTF	TGTGCCAGCAGTTATCAGGTTGCTAACTATGGCTACACCTTC
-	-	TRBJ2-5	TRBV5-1	CASSVSGSSETQYF	TGCGCCAGCAGCGTCTCAGGGTCGTCGGAGACCCAGTACTTC
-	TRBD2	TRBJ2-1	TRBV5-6	CASSFFLTSGSTGGGEQFF	TGTGCCAGCAGCTTTTTTCTTACTAGCGGGAGTACCGGAGGGGGTGAGCAGTTCTTC
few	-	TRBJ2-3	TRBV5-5	CASSTPNGAISTDTQYF	TGTGCCAGCAGCACCCCGAATGGGGCGATTAGCACAGATACGCAGTATTTT
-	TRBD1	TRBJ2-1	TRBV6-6	CAGSSSGGEQFF	TGTGCCGGCAGTTCCTCAGGGGGTGAGCAGTTCTTC
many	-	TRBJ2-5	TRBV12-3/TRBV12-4	CASSLPYSQETQYF	TGTGCCAGCAGTTTACCTTACTCCCAAGAGACCCAGTACTTC
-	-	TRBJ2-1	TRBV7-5	CISVSEAWKDGTSGNHNEQFF	-
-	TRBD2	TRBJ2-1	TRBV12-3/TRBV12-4	CASSPGLAIYNEQFF	TGTGCCAGCAGTCCGGGACTAGCGATATACAATGAGCAGTTCTTC
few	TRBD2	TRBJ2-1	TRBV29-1	CSVAELAGVGQFF	TGCAGCGTTGCTGAACTAGCGGGAGTAGGGCAGTTCTTC
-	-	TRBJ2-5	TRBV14	CASSQEFIKGWPGGRQYF	TGTGCCAGCAGCCAAGAATTTATCAAGGGGTGGCCAGGAGGGCGGCAGTACTTC
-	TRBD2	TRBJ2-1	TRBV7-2	CASSLATSGRLNEQFF	TGTGCCAGCAGCTTAGCGACTAGCGGGAGGCTGAATGAGCAGTTCTTC
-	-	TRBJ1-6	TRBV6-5	CASSYYSGRTRNSPLHF	TGTGCCAGCAGTTACTATTCGGGTCGGACCCGAAATTCACCCCTCCACTTT
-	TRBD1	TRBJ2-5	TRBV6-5	CASSSTGTVRETQYF	TGTGCCAGCAGTTCCACCGGGACAGTGAGAGAGACCCAGTACTTC
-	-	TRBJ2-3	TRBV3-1	CASSQDRRTASSQYF	TGTGCCAGCAGCCAAGATCGTAGGACAGCCTCGTCGCAGTATTTT
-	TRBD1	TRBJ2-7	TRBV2	CASSEPFGQGSNEQYF	TGTGCCAGCAGTGAACCTTTCGGACAGGGGTCTAACGAGCAGTACTTC
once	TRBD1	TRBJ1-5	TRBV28	CASSPPLQGTQHF	TGTGCCAGCAGTCCCCCGCTACAGGGGACCCAGCATTTT
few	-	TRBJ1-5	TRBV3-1	CASSIRDQPQHF	TGTGCCAGCAGCATTCGGGATCAGCCTCAGCATTTT
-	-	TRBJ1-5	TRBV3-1	CASSQVRGGPQHF	TGTGCCAGCAGCCAAGTGCGGGGGGGGCCCCAGCATTTT
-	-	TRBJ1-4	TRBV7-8	CVSSLHRDLAEKLFF	TGTGTCAGCAGCTTACACAGGGACCTCGCTGAAAAACTGTTTTTT
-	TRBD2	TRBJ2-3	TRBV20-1	CSARRTSGFTGTQYF	TGCAGTGCTAGGCGGACTAGCGGGTTCACAGGTACGCAGTATTTT
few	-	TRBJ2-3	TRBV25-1	CASSKAGALFRTDTQYF	TGTGCCAGCAGTAAAGCAGGAGCCTTATTTCGCACAGATACGCAGTATTTT
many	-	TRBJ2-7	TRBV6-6	CASDRGYEQYF	TGTGCCAGCGATCGGGGGTACGAGCAGTACTTC
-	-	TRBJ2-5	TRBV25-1	CASTVGGGQETQYF	TGTGCCAGCACGGTGGGTGGCGGACAAGAGACCCAGTACTTC
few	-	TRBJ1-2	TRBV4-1	CASSQEWGDYGYTF	TGCGCCAGCAGCCAAGAGTGGGGCGACTATGGCTACACCTTC
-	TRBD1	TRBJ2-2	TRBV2	CASRGLQGAAGELFF	TGTGCCAGCAGAGGGTTGCAGGGGGCGGCCGGGGAGCTGTTTTTT
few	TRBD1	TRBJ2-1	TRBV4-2	CASSQDGETGLNEQFF	TGTGCCAGCAGCCAAGATGGCGAGACAGGGTTGAATGAGCAGTTCTTC
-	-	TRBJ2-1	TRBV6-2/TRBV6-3	CASTDGTSYNEQFF	TGTGCCAGCACTGACGGGACCTCCTACAATGAGCAGTTCTTC
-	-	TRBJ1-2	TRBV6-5	CASSRSGVFDGYTF	TGTGCCAGCAGCCGATCAGGGGTTTTTGATGGCTACACCTTC